The T cell receptor beta chain under discussion was sequenced for a study of blood T cell repertoires in COVID-19. Germline CDR1 MDHEN, CDR2 SYDVKM. This CDR3 has 14 residues. With V trimmed by 5 bases and J by 4 bases, 7 bases remained unmatched. Profiled with immunoSEQ multiplex PCR; TCRdb holds only in-frame clones, not every one. The sample yields over 150,000 clones, about 79% seen once. The genes are TRBV28 and TRBJ1-2, with TRBD1 matching 7 bases. This sequence originates from an older woman with acute or convalescent COVID-19. Sequenced input: peripheral blood. In nucleotides, the CDR3 is TGTGCCAGCAGTACTCGTCCAGGGGGCTATGGCTACACCTTC. This encodes CASSTRPGGYGYTF.